This T cell receptor (beta chain) emerged from a study of blood T cell repertoires in COVID-19. Losses at the gene ends were 8 bases for V and 5 bases for J; bases not matched to a gene: 8. Germline V CDR1 and CDR2: LNHDA, SQIVND (reference sequence). This CDR3 is built from 14 residues. The assay was immunoSEQ multiplex PCR, and TCRdb's table has in-frame clones only and misses some. The table shows 55,000 to 75,000 clones, with 80% to 90% occurring only once. This sequence joins TRBV19 and TRBJ2-3, with 9 positions matching TRBD1. Input material: peripheral blood. The sequence came from a man older than 75 with acute or convalescent COVID-19. CDR3 sequence: CASAQGAQGDTQYF. The DNA for the CDR3 is TGTGCCAGTGCACAGGGGGCGCAGGGAGATACGCAGTATTTT.